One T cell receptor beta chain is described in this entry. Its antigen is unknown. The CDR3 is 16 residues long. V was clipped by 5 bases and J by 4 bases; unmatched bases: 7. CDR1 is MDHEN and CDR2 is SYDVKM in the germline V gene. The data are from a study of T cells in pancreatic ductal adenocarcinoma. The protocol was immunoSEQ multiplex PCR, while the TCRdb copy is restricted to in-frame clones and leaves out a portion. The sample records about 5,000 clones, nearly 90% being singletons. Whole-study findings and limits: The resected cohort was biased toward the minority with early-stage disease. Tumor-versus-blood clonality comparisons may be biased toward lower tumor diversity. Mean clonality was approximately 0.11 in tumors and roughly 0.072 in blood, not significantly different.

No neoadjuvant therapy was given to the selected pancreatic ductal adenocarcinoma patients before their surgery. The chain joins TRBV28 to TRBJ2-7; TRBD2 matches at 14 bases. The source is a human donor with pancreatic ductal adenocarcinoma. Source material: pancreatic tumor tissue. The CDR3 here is CASSPPGTSGSYEQYF. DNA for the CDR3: TGTGCCAGCAGTCCACCCGGGACTAGCGGGAGTTACGAGCAGTACTTC.